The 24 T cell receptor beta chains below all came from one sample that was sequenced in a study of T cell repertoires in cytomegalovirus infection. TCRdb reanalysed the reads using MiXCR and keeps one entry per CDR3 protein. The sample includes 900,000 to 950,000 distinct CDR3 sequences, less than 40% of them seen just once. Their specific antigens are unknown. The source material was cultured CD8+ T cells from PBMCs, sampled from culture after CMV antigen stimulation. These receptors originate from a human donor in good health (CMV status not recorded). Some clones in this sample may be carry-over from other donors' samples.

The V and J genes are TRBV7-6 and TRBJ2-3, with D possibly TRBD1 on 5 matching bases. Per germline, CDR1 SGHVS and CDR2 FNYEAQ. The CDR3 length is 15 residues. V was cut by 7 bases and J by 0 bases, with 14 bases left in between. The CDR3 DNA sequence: TGTGCCAGCACCATAGGGCAGGGCAGCACAGATACGCAGTATTTT. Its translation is CASTIGQGSTDTQYF.

CDR3 in amino acids: CASSPRAGPTVYGYTF. The CDR3 nucleotides are TGTGCCAGCAGCCCCCGGGCAGGGCCGACAGTCTATGGCTACACCTTC. This chain joins TRBV6-5 and TRBJ1-2; TRBD1 is a possible D gene (5 bases). This CDR3 contains 16 residues. Germline V gene data show CDR1 as MNHEY and CDR2 as SVGAGI. V gave up 6 bases and J gave up 4 bases, with 21 bases separating them.

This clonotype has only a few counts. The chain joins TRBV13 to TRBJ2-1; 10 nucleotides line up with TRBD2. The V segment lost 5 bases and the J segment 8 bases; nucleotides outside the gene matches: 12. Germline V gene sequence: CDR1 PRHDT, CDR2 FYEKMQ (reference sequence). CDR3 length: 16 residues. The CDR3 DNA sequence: TGTGCCAGCAGCGGTAGTCCAAGCGGGGGGGGCGATGAGCAGTTCTTC. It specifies CASSGSPSGGGDEQFF. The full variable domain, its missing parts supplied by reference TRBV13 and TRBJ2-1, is AAGVIQSPRHLIKEKRETATLKCYPIPRHDTVYWYQQGPGQDPQFLISFYEKMQSDKGSIPDRFSAQQFSDYHSELNMSSLELGDSALYFCASSGSPSGGGDEQFFGPGTRLTVL.

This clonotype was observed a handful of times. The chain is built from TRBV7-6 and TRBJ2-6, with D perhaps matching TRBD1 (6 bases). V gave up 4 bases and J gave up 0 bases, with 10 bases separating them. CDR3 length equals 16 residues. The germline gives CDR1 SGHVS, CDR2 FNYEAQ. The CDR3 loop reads CASSYRELSGANVLTF. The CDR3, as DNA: TGTGCCAGCAGCTACAGGGAACTCTCTGGGGCCAACGTCCTGACTTTC.

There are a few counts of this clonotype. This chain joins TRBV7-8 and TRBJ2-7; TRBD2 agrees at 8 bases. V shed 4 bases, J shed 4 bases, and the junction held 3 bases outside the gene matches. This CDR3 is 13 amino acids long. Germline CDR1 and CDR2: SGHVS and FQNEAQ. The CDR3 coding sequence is TGTGCCAGCAGCTCCGGGACTAGGTACGAGCAGTACTTC. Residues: CASSSGTRYEQYF.

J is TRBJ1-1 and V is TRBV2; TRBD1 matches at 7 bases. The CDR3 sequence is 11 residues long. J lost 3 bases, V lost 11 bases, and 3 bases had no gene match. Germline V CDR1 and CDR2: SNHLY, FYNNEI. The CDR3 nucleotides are TGTGCCGGACAGGATTACACTGAAGCTTTCTTT. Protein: CAGQDYTEAFF.

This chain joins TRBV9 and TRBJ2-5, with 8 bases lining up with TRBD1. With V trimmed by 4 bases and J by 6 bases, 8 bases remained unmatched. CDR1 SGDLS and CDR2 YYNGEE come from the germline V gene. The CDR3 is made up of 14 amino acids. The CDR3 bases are TGTGCCAGCAGCCTCGGACAGGGTGGGCAGACCCAGTACTTC. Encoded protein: CASSLGQGGQTQYF. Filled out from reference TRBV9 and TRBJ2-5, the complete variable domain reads DSGVTQTPKHLITATGQRVTLRCSPRSGDLSVYWYQQSLDQGLQFLIQYYNGEERAKGNILERFSAQQFPDLHSELNLSSLELGDSALYFCASSLGQGGQTQYFGPGTRLLVL.

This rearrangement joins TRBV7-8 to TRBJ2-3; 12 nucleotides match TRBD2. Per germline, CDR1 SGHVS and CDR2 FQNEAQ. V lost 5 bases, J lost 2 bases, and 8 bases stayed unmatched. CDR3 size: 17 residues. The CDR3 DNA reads TGTGCCAGCAGCACTCGACTAGCGGGGGCCCCCACAGATACGCAGTATTTT. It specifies CASSTRLAGAPTDTQYF.

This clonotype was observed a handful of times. CDR3 loop: CASSYHDSYEQYV. The CDR3 coding sequence is TGTGCCAGCAGTTACCACGACTCCTACGAGCAGTACGTC. The chain uses TRBV6-2 or TRBV6-3 and TRBJ2-7; D unclear. V was trimmed by 2 bases and J by 0 bases, leaving 5 bases between them. Per the germline V gene, CDR1 is MNHEY and CDR2 is SVGEGT. The CDR3 sequence is 13 residues long.

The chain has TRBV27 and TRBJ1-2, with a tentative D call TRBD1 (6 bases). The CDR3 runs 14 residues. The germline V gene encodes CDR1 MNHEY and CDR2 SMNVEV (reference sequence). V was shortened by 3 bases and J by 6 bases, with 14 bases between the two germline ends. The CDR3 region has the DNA TGTGCCAGCAGTTTTGCAGGGGAGGGGGATGGCTACACCTTC. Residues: CASSFAGEGDGYTF.

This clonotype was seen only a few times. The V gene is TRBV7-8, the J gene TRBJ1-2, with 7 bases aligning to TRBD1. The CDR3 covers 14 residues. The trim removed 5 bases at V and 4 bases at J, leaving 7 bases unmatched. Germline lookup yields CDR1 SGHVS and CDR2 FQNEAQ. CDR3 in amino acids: CASSVRGYGYGYTF. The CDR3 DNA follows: TGTGCCAGCAGCGTCAGGGGGTATGGCTATGGCTACACCTTC. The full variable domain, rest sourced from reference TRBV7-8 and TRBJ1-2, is GAGVSQSPRYKVAKRGQDVALRCDPISGHVSLFWYQQALGQGPEFLTYFQNEAQLDKSGLPSDRFFAERPEGSVSTLKIQRTQQEDSAVYLCASSVRGYGYGYTFGSGTRLTVV.

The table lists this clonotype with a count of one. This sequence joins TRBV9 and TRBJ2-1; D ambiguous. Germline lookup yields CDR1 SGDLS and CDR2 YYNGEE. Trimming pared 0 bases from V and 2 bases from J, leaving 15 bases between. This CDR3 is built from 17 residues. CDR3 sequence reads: CASSVAGEPPTYNEQFF. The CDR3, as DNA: TGTGCCAGCAGCGTAGCTGGAGAACCCCCTACCTACAATGAGCAGTTCTTC.

CDR3: CASSDRVATGELFF. CDR3 nucleotide sequence: TGTGCCAGCAGCGATAGGGTGGCCACCGGGGAGCTGTTTTTT. V gene TRBV7-6 combines with J gene TRBJ2-2; D ambiguous. Between the trimmed V and J ends, which lost 5 bases and 4 bases, there was a span of 11 bases. The CDR3 is 14 residues long. Germline CDR1 reads SGHVS; CDR2 reads FNYEAQ.

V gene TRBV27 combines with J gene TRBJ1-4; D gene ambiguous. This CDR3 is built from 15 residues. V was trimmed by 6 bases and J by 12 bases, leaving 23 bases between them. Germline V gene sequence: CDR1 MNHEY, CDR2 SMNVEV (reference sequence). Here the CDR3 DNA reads TGTGCCAGCAGCCCCACCGGGAGCTATTACCACGAACTGTTTTTT. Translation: CASSPTGSYYHELFF.

This chain's CDR3 is CASRDPGQGNYEQYF. In nucleotides, the CDR3 is TGTGCCAGCAGAGACCCGGGACAGGGAAACTACGAGCAGTACTTC. The chain joins TRBV7-8 to TRBJ2-7, with 9 bases identical to TRBD1. The length of the CDR3 is 15 residues. Losses at the gene ends were 6 bases for V and 3 bases for J; bases not matched to a gene: 9. Germline CDR1 SGHVS, CDR2 FQNEAQ.

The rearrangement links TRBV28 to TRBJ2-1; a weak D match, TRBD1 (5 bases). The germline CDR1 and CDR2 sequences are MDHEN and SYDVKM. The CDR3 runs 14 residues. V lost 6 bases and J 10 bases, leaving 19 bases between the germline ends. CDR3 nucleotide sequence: TGTGCCAGCAGCCCGTACAAAGGGGCTCTCGAGCAGTTCTTC. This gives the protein CASSPYKGALEQFF.

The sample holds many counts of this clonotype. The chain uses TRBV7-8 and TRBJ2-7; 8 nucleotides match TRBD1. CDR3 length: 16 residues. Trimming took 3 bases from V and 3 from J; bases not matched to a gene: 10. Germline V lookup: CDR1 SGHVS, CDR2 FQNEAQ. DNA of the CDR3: TGTGCCAGCAGCTTCGTAATTGCAGGGGGCTTCTACGAGCAGTACTTC. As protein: CASSFVIAGGFYEQYF.

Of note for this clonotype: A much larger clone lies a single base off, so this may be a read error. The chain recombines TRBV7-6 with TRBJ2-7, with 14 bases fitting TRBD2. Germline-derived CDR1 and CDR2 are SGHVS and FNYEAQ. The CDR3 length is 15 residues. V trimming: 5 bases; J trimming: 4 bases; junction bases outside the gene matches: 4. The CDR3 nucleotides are TGTGCCAGCAGCCCGGGACTAGCGGGGGAATACGAGCAGTACTTC. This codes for CASSPGLAGEYEQYF.

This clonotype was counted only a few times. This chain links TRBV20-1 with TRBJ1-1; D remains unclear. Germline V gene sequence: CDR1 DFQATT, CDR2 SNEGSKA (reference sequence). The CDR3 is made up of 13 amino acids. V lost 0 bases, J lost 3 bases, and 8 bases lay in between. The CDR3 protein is CSARDRADTEAFF. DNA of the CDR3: TGCAGTGCTAGAGATAGGGCCGACACTGAAGCTTTCTTT.

DNA of the CDR3: TGTGCCAGCAGCCTGCCGGGAGAGCAGAACACTGAAGCTTTCTTT. Protein sequence: CASSLPGEQNTEAFF. V usage is TRBV7-2 and J usage is TRBJ1-1; D is unclear. The CDR3 runs to 15 residues. Germline loops: CDR1 SGHTA, CDR2 FQGNSA. V was pared by 5 bases and J by 1 base, with 14 bases between.

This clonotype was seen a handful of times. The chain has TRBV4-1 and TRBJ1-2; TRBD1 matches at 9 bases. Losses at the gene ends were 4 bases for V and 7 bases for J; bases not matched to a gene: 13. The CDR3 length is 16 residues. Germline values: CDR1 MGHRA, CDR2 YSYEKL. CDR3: CASSPLGQGILGGYTF. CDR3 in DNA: TGCGCCAGCAGCCCGCTGGGACAGGGAATTTTAGGTGGCTACACCTTC.

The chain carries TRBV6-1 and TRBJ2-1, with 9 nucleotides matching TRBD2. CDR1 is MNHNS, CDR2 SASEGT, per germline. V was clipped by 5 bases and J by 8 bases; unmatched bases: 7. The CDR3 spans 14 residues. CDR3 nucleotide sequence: TGTGCCAGCAGTCCCGCGGGGGGGGCCTATGAGCAGTTCTTC. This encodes CASSPAGGAYEQFF.

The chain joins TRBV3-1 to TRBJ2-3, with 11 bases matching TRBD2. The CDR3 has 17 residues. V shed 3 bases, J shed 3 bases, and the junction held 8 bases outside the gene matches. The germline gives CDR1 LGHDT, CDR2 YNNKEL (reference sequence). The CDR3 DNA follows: TGTGCCAGCAGCCACGCCTCGGGACTAGCGGCGACAGATACGCAGTATTTT. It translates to CASSHASGLAATDTQYF.

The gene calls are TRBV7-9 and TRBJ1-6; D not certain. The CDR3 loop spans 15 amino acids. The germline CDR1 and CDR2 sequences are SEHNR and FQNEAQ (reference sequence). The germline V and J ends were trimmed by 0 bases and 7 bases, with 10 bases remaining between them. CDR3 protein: CASSLAAGENSPLHF. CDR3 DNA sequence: TGTGCCAGCAGCTTAGCGGCAGGAGAGAATTCACCCCTCCACTTT. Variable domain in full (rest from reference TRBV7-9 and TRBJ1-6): DTGVSQNPRHKITKRGQNVTFRCDPISEHNRLYWYRQTLGQGPEFLTYFQNEAQLEKSRLLSDRFSAERPKGSFSTLEIQRTEQGDSAMYLCASSLAAGENSPLHFGNGTRLTVT.